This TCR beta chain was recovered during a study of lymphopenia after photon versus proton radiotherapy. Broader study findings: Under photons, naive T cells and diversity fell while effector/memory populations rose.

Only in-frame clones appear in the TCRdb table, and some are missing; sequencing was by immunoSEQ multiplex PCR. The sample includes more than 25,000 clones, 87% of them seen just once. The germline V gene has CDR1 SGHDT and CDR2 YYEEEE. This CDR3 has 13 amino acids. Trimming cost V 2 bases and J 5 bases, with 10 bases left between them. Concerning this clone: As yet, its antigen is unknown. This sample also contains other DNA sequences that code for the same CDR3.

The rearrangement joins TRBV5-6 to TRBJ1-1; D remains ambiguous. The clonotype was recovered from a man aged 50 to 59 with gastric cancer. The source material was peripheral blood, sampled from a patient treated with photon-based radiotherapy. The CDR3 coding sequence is TGTGCCAGCAGCTTAAACGGGTGGACTGAAGCTTTCTTT. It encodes CASSLNGWTEAFF.